Below are 17 T cell receptor beta chains sequenced from a single sample in a study of TIL therapy for anti-PD-1-resistant metastatic lung cancer. Time point specified: pre-treatment sample, taken before nivolumab and TIL therapy. Sequencing used immunoSEQ v3. Libraries were prepared by immunoSEQ multiplex PCR; TCRdb keeps only in-frame clonotypes and omits some of them. Of approximately 30,000 clones listed, about 79% were seen once; the top ten hold less than 3%. The sequences come from blood, collected at baseline. These receptor sequences come from a woman between 25 and 85 years old with non-small cell lung cancer.

This CDR3 reads CASASWTSYNEQFF. The CDR3 region has the DNA TGCGCCAGCGCTAGCTGGACCTCCTACAATGAGCAGTTCTTC. The J gene is TRBJ2-1, the V gene TRBV10-2, with D tentatively TRBD2 (5 bases). In germline, CDR1 is WSHSY, CDR2 SAAADI. The CDR3 is 14 residues long. V dropped 8 bases and J dropped 0 bases, with 11 bases sitting between them.

The chain joins TRBV14 to TRBJ2-2; the D gene is possibly TRBD2 (6 bases). Germline-derived CDR1 and CDR2 are SGHDN and FVKESK. V shed 4 bases and J shed 0 bases, with 18 bases lying between them. This CDR3 is 18 amino acids long. CDR3 nucleotide sequence: TGTGCCAGCAGCCCCTTAGGAGGGTTATATGCGAACACCGGGGAGCTGTTTTTT. Its translation: CASSPLGGLYANTGELFF.

The J gene is TRBJ2-3, the V gene TRBV2, with 10 bases aligning to TRBD2. The trim removed 2 bases at V and 4 bases at J, leaving 6 bases unmatched. Germline lookup yields CDR1 SNHLY and CDR2 FYNNEI. The CDR3 consists of 16 residues. In DNA, the CDR3 is TGTGCCAGCAGTGAATTTGCTAGCGGGAGTGCAGATACGCAGTATTTT. Protein sequence: CASSEFASGSADTQYF.

The rearrangement joins TRBV6-1 to TRBJ2-1, with D uncertain. The CDR3 length is 17 residues. CDR1 is MNHNS and CDR2 is SASEGT in the germline V gene. Trimming shortened V by 1 base and J by 0 bases, and 13 bases separated the two germline ends. This chain's CDR3 is CASSEVGWPLSYNEQFF. The CDR3 nucleotides are TGTGCCAGCAGTGAAGTAGGGTGGCCCCTCTCCTACAATGAGCAGTTCTTC.

The chain recombines TRBV6-5 with TRBJ2-5; no firm D call. CDR1 and CDR2 from the germline V gene are MNHEY and SVGAGI. The CDR3 is 12 amino acids. The ends were cut back, 6 bases at V and 3 bases at J, with 8 bases in the middle. DNA of the CDR3: TGTGCCAGCAGCACAAACAAAGAGACCCAGTACTTC. This translates into CASSTNKETQYF.

The chain recombines TRBV18 with TRBJ1-2; 10 bases align to TRBD1. Germline CDR1 KGHSH, CDR2 LQKENI. This CDR3 is 15 amino acids long. V lost 1 base, J lost 4 bases, and 3 bases stayed unmatched. The CDR3 loop is CASSPQTGGSYGYTF. CDR3 coding DNA: TGTGCCAGCTCACCACAGACAGGGGGCAGCTATGGCTACACCTTC.

The chain carries TRBV10-2 and TRBJ2-1; TRBD1 matches at 9 bases. The CDR3 runs to 11 residues. CDR1 and CDR2 (germline): WSHSY, SAAADI. The V gene end was trimmed by 8 bases and the J gene end by 9 bases; junction bases not matched to a gene: 2. DNA for the CDR3: TGCGCCAGCGGGGGACAGGGTGAGCAGTTCTTC. It encodes CASGGQGEQFF.

This sequence joins TRBV5-1 and TRBJ2-5; weak D call: TRBD1 (6 bases). The V end was cut by 0 bases, the J end by 5 bases, with 14 bases between. CDR1 and CDR2 from the germline V gene are SGHRS and YFSETQ. CDR3 size: 15 residues. CDR3 loop: CASSLEQGRWETQYF. The DNA for the CDR3 is TGCGCCAGCAGCTTGGAGCAGGGGCGGTGGGAGACCCAGTACTTC.

The chain links TRBV6-5 to TRBJ2-1; D assignment may be TRBD1 or TRBD2 (5 bases each). CDR3 length: 15 residues. Trimming cost V 4 bases and J 7 bases, with 17 bases left between them. Germline assignment: CDR1 MNHEY and CDR2 SVGAGI. CDR3 DNA sequence: TGTGCCAGCAGTTTTGACCGGGACCCTTGGAATGAGCAGTTCTTC. It yields the protein CASSFDRDPWNEQFF.

A note on this clone: Additional DNA sequences in this sample encode the identical CDR3. The genes are TRBV6-4 and TRBJ1-1, with D possibly matching TRBD1 (5 bases). The CDR3 runs 14 residues. V shed 0 bases and J shed 5 bases, with 10 bases lying between them. CDR1 and CDR2 (germline): MRHNA, SNTAGT. CDR3 sequence reads: CASSDSSWGTEAFF. In DNA form, the CDR3 reads TGTGCCAGCAGTGACTCTTCTTGGGGGACTGAAGCTTTCTTT.

The chain has TRBV25-1 and TRBJ2-7; no definite D call. Trimming cost V 2 bases and J 5 bases, with 4 bases left between them. CDR3 length equals 11 residues. Germline lookup yields CDR1 MGHDK and CDR2 SYGVNS. In nucleotides, the CDR3 is TGTGCCAGCAGTGAAACCCACGAGCAGTACTTC. Amino acid sequence: CASSETHEQYF.

The J gene is TRBJ2-3, the V gene TRBV19, with D possibly TRBD2 on 5 matching bases. Germline CDR1 and CDR2: LNHDA and SQIVND (reference sequence). The CDR3 covers 13 residues. Trimming removed 6 bases from V and 2 bases from J, with 9 bases in between. The CDR3 DNA sequence: TGTGCCAGTAGGCGGGCAGACACAGATACGCAGTATTTT. The encoded protein is CASRRADTDTQYF.

The rearrangement uses TRBV6-1 and TRBJ2-3, with D perhaps matching TRBD1 (6 bases). Trimming took off 11 bases at V and 2 bases at J, with 11 bases between the two ends. The CDR3 spans 12 residues. In germline, CDR1 is MNHNS, CDR2 SASEGT. CDR3 in amino acids: CAGGQYTDTQYF. CDR3 bases: TGTGCCGGAGGACAGTACACAGATACGCAGTATTTT.

This clone was found once. The chain joins TRBV7-2 to TRBJ2-1; the D call may be TRBD1 or TRBD2 (6 bases each). Germline V gene sequence: CDR1 SGHTA, CDR2 FQGNSA. V shed 3 bases and J shed 4 bases, with 16 bases lying between them. The CDR3 has 16 amino acids. CDR3 sequence reads: CASSFGGGARYNEQFF. The CDR3 DNA sequence: TGTGCCAGCAGCTTCGGGGGCGGGGCGCGATACAATGAGCAGTTCTTC.

This clone occurred a few times. The chain couples TRBV15 to TRBJ2-1; TRBD2 agrees at 7 bases. J lost 9 bases, V lost 0 bases, and 5 bases had no gene match. The germline V gene encodes CDR1 LNHNV and CDR2 YYDKDF (reference sequence). The CDR3 extends over 14 amino acids. The chain's CDR3 is CATSREREQGEQFF. In DNA, the CDR3 is TGTGCCACCAGCAGAGAGCGGGAGCAAGGTGAGCAGTTCTTC.

J is TRBJ2-7 and V is TRBV10-1; D tentatively reads TRBD1 or TRBD2 (6 bases each). Germline V gene sequence: CDR1 WNHNN, CDR2 SYGVQD (reference sequence). The CDR3 is 14 amino acids. Trimming took off 2 bases at V and 3 bases at J, with 11 bases between the two ends. CDR3 sequence (DNA): TGCGCCAGCAGTGAGGGACTACAGGGCTACGAGCAGTACTTC. Its protein product is CASSEGLQGYEQYF.

The chain combines TRBV10-3 with TRBJ2-7; 8 nucleotides agree with TRBD2. Looked up from germline, CDR1 is ENHRY and CDR2 is SYGVKD. The CDR3 length is 16 residues. J gave up 6 bases and V 0 bases, and 10 bases lay outside the gene matches. DNA of the CDR3: TGTGCCATCAGTGAGTCCGGCCCGGGACTAGGAGGCGAGCAGTACTTC. This gives the protein CAISESGPGLGGEQYF.